The 21 T cell receptor beta chains in this list originate from one sample, sequenced in a study of CD8+CD57+ T cells in acquired aplastic anemia. TCR beta VDJ and CDR3 profiles were obtained from a genomic DNA template. TCRdb reanalysed the reads using MiXCR and keeps one entry per CDR3 protein. The data contain 120,000 or so distinct CDR3 sequences, approximately 40% of them singletons. CD8+CD57+ cell expansion, shown by flow cytometry, had occurred in the patients selected for sequencing. Sequenced sample: sorted CD4+, CD8+, or CD8+CD57+ T cells (not recorded which) from PBMCs. These receptors were taken from a human donor with aplastic anemia.

This clonotype was recorded many times. The V call is TRBV25-1, the J call TRBJ2-7, with 8 bases aligning to TRBD2. Unmatched junction bases numbered 6, after V lost 8 bases and J lost 3 bases. Germline V gene data show CDR1 as MGHDK and CDR2 as SYGVNS. This CDR3 spans 13 amino acids. CDR3 sequence: CASGGLGIYEQYF. CDR3 sequence (DNA): TGTGCCAGCGGGGGACTAGGGATCTACGAGCAGTACTTC.

This clonotype occurred a few times. The genes are TRBV28 and TRBJ2-5, with TRBD2 as a possible D gene (6 bases). The length of the CDR3 is 13 residues. The V end was cut by 6 bases, the J end by 2 bases, with 10 bases between. The germline gives CDR1 MDHEN, CDR2 SYDVKM. CDR3: CASRRGRQETQYF. Written as DNA, the CDR3 is TGTGCCAGCAGAAGAGGGAGGCAAGAGACCCAGTACTTC.

This clonotype has a handful of counts. The chain combines TRBV20-1 with TRBJ2-3; D remains ambiguous. V was cut by 6 bases and J by 4 bases, with 14 bases left in between. Germline lookup yields CDR1 DFQATT and CDR2 SNEGSKA (reference sequence). The CDR3 consists of 13 residues. The CDR3 DNA reads TGCAGTGCCCCAGCTGAGGCAGCAGATACGCAGTATTTT. Translating it yields CSAPAEAADTQYF.

In its sample, this clonotype was seen many times. J is TRBJ1-6 and V is TRBV30; D uncertain. Germline V CDR1 and CDR2: GTSNPN, SVGIG (reference sequence). The CDR3 spans 15 residues. Trimming took off 3 bases at V and 4 bases at J, with 13 bases between the two ends. The CDR3 nucleotides read TGTGCCTGGAGCGAAAGGGCGCGTTATAATTCACCCCTCCACTTT. Protein: CAWSERARYNSPLHF.

This clonotype came up once. A read error may account for a junction end that differs from germline. The V call is TRBV29-1, the J call TRBJ2-7; weak D call: TRBD2 (5 bases). Germline CDR1 SQVTM, CDR2 ANQGSEA. The CDR3 is made up of 12 amino acids. DNA for the CDR3: TGCAGCGTTACCGGGGTGTCCTACGAGCAGCACTTC. The encoded protein is CSVTGVSYEQHF.

There are many counts of this clonotype. This chain links TRBV20-1 with TRBJ2-2; D unclear. The V gene lost 2 bases and the J gene lost 6 bases, with 19 bases spanning the gap. CDR1 and CDR2 from the germline V gene are DFQATT and SNEGSKA (reference sequence). The CDR3 is made up of 16 amino acids. This chain's CDR3 is CSARRQAVARAGELFF. CDR3 nucleotides: TGCAGTGCTAGAAGGCAGGCGGTTGCTCGGGCCGGGGAGCTGTTTTTT.

This clonotype has a count of ten or more. V usage is TRBV4-1 and J usage is TRBJ1-6; D perhaps matches TRBD1 (6 bases). Trimming took off 1 base at V and 12 bases at J, with 13 bases between the two ends. CDR1 MGHRA and CDR2 YSYEKL come from the germline V gene. This CDR3 has 14 amino acids. In DNA form, the CDR3 reads TGCGCCAGCAGCCAAGGGGATAGGGGGTTACCCCTCCACTTT. Translation: CASSQGDRGLPLHF.

A remark on this clonotype: This is likely a read error, given that the CDR3 carries no conserved phenylalanine or tryptophan at its end. The chain combines TRBV2 with TRBJ1-1; a possible D gene is TRBD1 (5 bases). The CDR3 loop spans 14 amino acids. From germline, CDR1 is SNHLY and CDR2 FYNNEI. CDR3 DNA sequence: TGTGCCAGCAGTGTGGACATGAGGAACACTGGAGCTTTCCTT. It encodes CASSVDMRNTGAFL.

This chain connects TRBV7-9 to TRBJ2-6, with D tentatively TRBD1 (5 bases). The CDR3 contains 15 residues. CDR1 SEHNR and CDR2 FQNEAQ come from the germline V gene (reference sequence). Trimming took 5 bases from V and 1 from J, leaving 9 bases between them. The CDR3 region is CASSRQTSGANVLTF. CDR3 bases: TGTGCCAGCAGCCGACAGACTTCTGGGGCCAACGTCCTGACTTTC.

The V and J genes are TRBV2 and TRBJ2-7, with D uncertain. The CDR3 spans 13 residues. The germline gives CDR1 SNHLY, CDR2 FYNNEI. V gave up 6 bases and J gave up 7 bases, with 16 bases separating them. The CDR3 sequence: CASRGVRLGEQYF. The CDR3 bases are TGTGCCAGCAGGGGCGTCAGGCTTGGGGAGCAGTACTTC.

Ten or more counts support this clonotype. The rearrangement links TRBV19 to TRBJ2-7, with 9 bases identical to TRBD1. The CDR3 is made up of 14 amino acids. CDR1 LNHDA and CDR2 SQIVND come from the germline V gene (reference sequence). The V segment lost 9 bases and the J segment 2 bases; nucleotides outside the gene matches: 8. CDR3 protein: CASRQGEGPYEQYF. DNA for the CDR3: TGTGCCAGCCGACAGGGGGAGGGGCCCTACGAGCAGTACTTC.

The chain recombines TRBV10-3 with TRBJ1-2, with TRBD1 identical over 8 bases. V lost 0 bases and J lost 7; bases outside the gene matches: 4. The CDR3 is made up of 14 amino acids. Germline V gives CDR1 ENHRY, CDR2 SYGVKD. The CDR3 here is CAISESQGARGYTF. The CDR3 DNA reads as TGTGCCATCAGTGAGTCGCAGGGGGCGCGTGGCTACACCTTC.

For this clonotype: The missing conserved phenylalanine or tryptophan at the end of this CDR3 makes a read error likely. The V call is TRBV10-2, the J call TRBJ1-6; no definite D call. The CDR3 runs 13 residues. CDR1 and CDR2 (germline): WSHSY, SAAADI. CDR3 sequence: CASSEGHNSPLHL. The CDR3 coding sequence is TGCGCCAGCAGTGAGGGCCATAATTCGCCCCTCCACCTT.

A few counts support this clonotype. This may be a read error: a much more frequent sequence differs by one nucleotide. J is TRBJ2-1 and V is TRBV19; TRBD1 agrees at 8 bases. CDR3 size: 16 residues. CDR1 LNHDA and CDR2 SQIVND come from the germline V gene (reference sequence). V lost 7 bases to trimming and J lost 6 bases; unmatched junction nucleotides: 14. CDR3 in amino acids: CASKLQGVSSGNEQFF. DNA for the CDR3: TGTGCCAGTAAATTACAGGGGGTAAGTTCCGGCAATGAGCAGTTCTTC. The variable domain in full, completed from reference TRBV19 and TRBJ2-1, reads DGGITQSPKYLFRKEGQNVTLSCEQNLNHDAMYWYRQDPGQGLRLIYYSQIVNDFQKGDIAEGYSVSREKKESFPLTVTSAQKNPTAFYLCASKLQGVSSGNEQFFGPGTRLTVL.

J is TRBJ1-6 and V is TRBV7-8; TRBD1 is a possible D gene (6 bases). Looked up from germline, CDR1 is SGHVS and CDR2 is FQNEAQ. The CDR3 is 14 residues long. Trimming stripped 9 bases from V and 9 bases from J, with 18 bases between. Here the CDR3 reads CASRPTGRGSPLHF. CDR3 nucleotide sequence: TGTGCCAGTAGACCTACAGGGAGGGGTTCACCCCTCCACTTT.

As concerns this clonotype: This may stem from a read error, because a much larger clone lies one nucleotide away. This sequence joins TRBV11-2 and TRBJ2-1, with TRBD1 matching over 7 bases. This CDR3 is 15 amino acids long. Germline values: CDR1 SGHAT, CDR2 FQNNGV. As DNA, the CDR3 is TGTGCCGGCAGTCAAAGGGGGCTCTCCTACAATGAGCAGTTCTTC. Protein: CAGSQRGLSYNEQFF.

This clonotype was recorded at least ten times. For the CDR3, the DNA is TGTGCCAGCAGCTTAATAAGAACGGGGGTGGCCAATGAGCAGTTCTTC. This codes for CASSLIRTGVANEQFF. This chain links TRBV7-9 with TRBJ2-1, with a weak D call TRBD2 (6 bases). Germline-derived CDR1 and CDR2 are SEHNR and FQNEAQ (reference sequence). V lost 2 bases and J lost 6, with 17 bases in between. The CDR3 length is 16 residues.

The V gene is TRBV10-1, the J gene TRBJ2-7; D gene unclear. CDR1 WNHNN and CDR2 SYGVQD come from the germline V gene (reference sequence). The CDR3 consists of 9 residues. The ends were cut back, 7 bases at V and 2 bases at J, with 0 bases in the middle. CDR3 nucleotide sequence: TGCGCCAGCACCTACGAGCAGTACTTC. This translates into CASTYEQYF.

For this clonotype: With a much larger clone just one base away, this may be a read error. The chain couples TRBV7-3 to TRBJ2-7, with no clear D. Germline values: CDR1 SGHTA, CDR2 FQGTGA. V was trimmed by 3 bases and J by 2 bases, leaving 17 bases between them. The CDR3 contains 16 residues. The CDR3 bases are TGTGCCAGCAGCTTGGTAGGAAGTATATTCGCCTACGAGCAGTACGTC. Its translation is CASSLVGSIFAYEQYV.

Concerning this clonotype itself: This may be a read error, as it is one base from a much larger clone. This chain connects TRBV5-1 to TRBJ2-5, with D possibly matching TRBD1 (6 bases). The J call may be mistaken, given a closer DNA end match to TRBJ2-1. Germline V gene data show CDR1 as SGHRS and CDR2 as YFSETQ. The CDR3 is 12 amino acids. The CDR3 DNA reads TGCGCCAGCAGCTCAGGGGACGGTAAGCAGTTCTTC. Amino acid sequence: CASSSGDGKQFF.

This clonotype was found a few times. At one of its ends the junction is not consistent with the germline gene, which may arise from a read error. The rearrangement uses TRBV20-1 and TRBJ1-6; the D is unclear. Germline loops: CDR1 DFQATT, CDR2 SNEGSKA (reference sequence). The CDR3 extends over 12 amino acids. CDR3 amino acids: CSAPSAYSPHHF. CDR3 DNA: TGCAGCGCTCCCAGCGCCTATTCACCCCACCACTTT.